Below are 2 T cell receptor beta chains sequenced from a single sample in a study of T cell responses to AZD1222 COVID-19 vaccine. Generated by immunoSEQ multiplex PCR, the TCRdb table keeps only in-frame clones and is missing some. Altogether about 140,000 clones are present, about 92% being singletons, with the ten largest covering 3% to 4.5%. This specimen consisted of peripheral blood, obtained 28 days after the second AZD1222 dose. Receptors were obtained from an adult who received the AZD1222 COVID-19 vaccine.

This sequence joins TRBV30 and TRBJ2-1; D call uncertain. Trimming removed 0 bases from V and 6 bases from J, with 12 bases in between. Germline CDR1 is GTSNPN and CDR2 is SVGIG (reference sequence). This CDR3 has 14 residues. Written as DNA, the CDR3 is TGTGCCTGGAGTGTAAATCCCCTTTCCAATGAGCAGTTCTTC. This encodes CAWSVNPLSNEQFF.

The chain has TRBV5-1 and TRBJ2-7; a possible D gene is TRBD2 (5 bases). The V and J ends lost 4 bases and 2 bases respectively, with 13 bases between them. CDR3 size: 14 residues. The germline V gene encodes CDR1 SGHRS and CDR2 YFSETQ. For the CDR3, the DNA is TGCGCCAGCAGCCCGCGAGGGCTTACCTACGAGCAGTACTTC. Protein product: CASSPRGLTYEQYF.